This T cell receptor beta chain is drawn from a study of a mutant IDH1 vaccine in newly diagnosed glioma. Study-level information: Sex among treated patients split 62.5% male, roughly 38% female; mean age was approximately 40 years. General study findings and limits: Of all patients, around 94% showed vaccine-induced immune responses.

Points on this clone: Its target is unknown.

Germline V lookup: CDR1 SGHRS, CDR2 YFSETQ. The CDR3 extends over 13 amino acids. The germline V and J ends were trimmed by 3 bases and 3 bases, with 10 bases remaining between them. Noted time point: week 5, during vaccination. One vaccine dose held 300 ug of mutant IDH1 20-mer peptide and came with topical imiquimod. Donors' newly diagnosed IDH1-mutant WHO grade 3 or 4 astrocytomas lacked nuclear ATRX. The data were produced by immunoSEQ multiplex PCR, yet TCRdb's version contains in-frame clones alone and is incomplete. This table holds 52,000 or so clones, roughly 82% found once. This TCR derives from a woman between 18 and 29 years old with glioma. Some clones in this sample may be carry-over from other donors' samples. This sequence joins TRBV5-1 and TRBJ2-7; D perhaps matches TRBD2 (6 bases). The sequencing used PBMCs, collected from a glioma patient whose treatment included an IDH1 peptide vaccine. Here the CDR3 DNA reads TGCGCCAGCAGCTCGGGACTGCTCTACGAGCAGTACTTC. Translation: CASSSGLLYEQYF.